The clone carrying this TCR beta chain was found many times. What it recognizes is unknown. Per germline, CDR1 SGHDT and CDR2 YYEEEE. Between the trimmed V and J ends, which lost 4 bases and 5 bases, there was a span of 6 bases. The CDR3 totals 11 residues. This entry is derived from a study of T cells after posttransplantation cyclophosphamide. Sequenced by immunoSEQ multiplex PCR; TCRdb stores in-frame clones only, minus some. The sample has 25,000 to 35,000 clones, none seen only once. Whole-study findings and limits: Recipient CMV seropositivity and CMV reactivation strongly tracked TRB clonality. TRB overlap between skin or GI tissue T cells and blood was limited.

The TCR originated in a woman in her 30s in good health and a related stem cell transplant donor. The chain recombines TRBV5-6 with TRBJ1-2, with D possibly matching TRBD1 (5 bases). The sample consisted of PBMCs. This CDR3 reads CASSPGYGYTF. The CDR3 DNA reads TGTGCCAGCAGCCCAGGGTATGGCTACACCTTC.